This TCR beta chain was retrieved from a study of somatic mutations in cytotoxic T cells in rheumatoid arthritis. In the case of this clone: What it binds is not known.

Clones were sequenced by immunoSEQ multiplex PCR, and TCRdb holds only the in-frame ones, with some missing. Of roughly 4,500 clones in the sample, roughly 75% were seen once. Positive magnetic bead selection was used to isolate CD4+ and CD8+ cells; purity was checked by flow cytometry. CDR3 length equals 13 residues. The germline V gene encodes CDR1 MNHNS and CDR2 SASEGT. V was pared by 5 bases and J by 1 base, with 1 base of the junction left unmatched. General study points: Some patients, 8 of 65, had a largest CD8+ clone that exceeded 20% of CD8+ cells.

This clonotype was sampled from a woman aged 60-70 years with rheumatoid arthritis. The sample consisted of CD8+ T cells sorted from blood. The gene calls are TRBV6-1 and TRBJ1-1; TRBD1 agrees at 7 bases. CDR3 bases: TGTGCCAGCAGTCAGGGGGAGAACACTGAAGCTTTCTTT. Its protein product is CASSQGENTEAFF.